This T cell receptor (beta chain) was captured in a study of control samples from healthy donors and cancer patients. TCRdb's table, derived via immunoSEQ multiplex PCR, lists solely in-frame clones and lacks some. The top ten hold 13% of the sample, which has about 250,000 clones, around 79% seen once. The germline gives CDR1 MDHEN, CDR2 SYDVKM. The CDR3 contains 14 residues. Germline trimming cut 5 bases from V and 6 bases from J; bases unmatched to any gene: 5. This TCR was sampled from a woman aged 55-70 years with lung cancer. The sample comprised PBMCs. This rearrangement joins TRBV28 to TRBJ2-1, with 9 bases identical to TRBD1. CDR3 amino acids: CASSRTGDVNEQFF. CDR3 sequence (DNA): TGTGCCAGCAGTCGGACAGGGGATGTCAATGAGCAGTTCTTC.